The 11 T cell receptor beta chains reported below all come from one sample, sequenced in a study of control samples from healthy donors and cancer patients. TCRdb keeps only in-frame clones here, not all; method: immunoSEQ multiplex PCR. The table includes 130,000 or so clones, about nine tenths detected once. Sequencing used blood. All receptors come from a man aged 40-49 years in good health.

This chain joins TRBV12-2 and TRBJ1-5; TRBD1 was called by the table and not checked on the DNA. TRBV12-2 is an annotated pseudogene. CDR3 length: 18 residues. The CDR3 region is CASRLKTSTGGDNQPQHF. CDR3 nucleotide sequence: TGTGCAAGTCGCCTCAAAACCTCGACAGGGGGTGATAATCAGCCCCAGCATTTT.

This clone was counted once. The rearrangement links TRBV7-2 to TRBJ1-2; 7 positions agree with TRBD1. The CDR3 covers 15 residues. Trimming took 5 bases from V and 2 from J; bases not matched to a gene: 8. Germline V gene data show CDR1 as SGHTA and CDR2 as FQGNSA. The CDR3 spells CASSPRQGLNYGYTF. CDR3 nucleotide sequence: TGTGCCAGCAGCCCTCGACAGGGCTTGAACTATGGCTACACCTTC.

The chain carries TRBV25-1 and TRBJ2-5; 8 bases align to TRBD2. The germline V gene has CDR1 MGHDK and CDR2 SYGVNS. CDR3 length: 15 residues. J lost 0 bases, V lost 6 bases, and 6 bases had no gene match. The CDR3 region has the DNA TGTGCCAGCAGCAATGGCGGGGGGAACCAAGAGACCCAGTACTTC. As protein: CASSNGGGNQETQYF.

The chain uses TRBV28 and TRBJ1-6; 7 nucleotides agree with TRBD1. After removal of 3 bases from V and 10 bases from J, the junction contained 12 bases not matched to a gene. Germline assignment: CDR1 MDHEN and CDR2 SYDVKM. This CDR3 is 16 amino acids long. This CDR3 is CASSLSRAGGKSPLHF. The CDR3 DNA reads TGTGCCAGCAGTTTGAGTCGGGCAGGGGGAAAATCACCCCTCCACTTT.

The rearrangement joins TRBV24-1 to TRBJ2-3; D is uncertain. Trimming cost V 0 bases and J 5 bases, with 14 bases left between them. The CDR3 has 16 residues. Germline CDR1 KGHDR, CDR2 SFDVKD. CDR3 bases: TGTGCCACCAGTGATTTGCGGAGTAAGGGCCAAGATACGCAGTATTTT. Translating it yields CATSDLRSKGQDTQYF.

The V call is TRBV24-1, the J call TRBJ1-2; the match to TRBD1 covers 8 bases. Per the germline V gene, CDR1 is KGHDR and CDR2 is SFDVKD. This CDR3 is 14 amino acids long. Trimming took 2 bases from V and 8 from J; bases not matched to a gene: 6. CDR3: CATSDSGQGWGYTF. Written as DNA, the CDR3 is TGTGCCACCAGTGATTCCGGACAGGGTTGGGGCTACACCTTC.

This sequence joins TRBV2 and TRBJ1-2; D is ambiguous. Germline CDR1 reads SNHLY; CDR2 reads FYNNEI. Trimming cost V 2 bases and J 7 bases, with 14 bases left between them. The CDR3 totals 14 residues. As DNA, the CDR3 is TGTGCCAGCAGTGAAATGGCGGCAGGTTCTGGCTACACCTTC. It specifies CASSEMAAGSGYTF.

The V and J genes are TRBV5-5 and TRBJ2-7; 8 bases align to TRBD2. CDR3 length equals 15 residues. V gave up 4 bases and J gave up 4 bases; unmatched junction bases: 10. Germline loops: CDR1 SGHKS, CDR2 YYEKEE (reference sequence). The CDR3: CASSGRGGAQYEQYF. The CDR3 nucleotides are TGTGCCAGCAGCGGCCGGGGGGGGGCTCAGTACGAGCAGTACTTC.

The V call is TRBV24-1, the J call TRBJ2-3; D unresolved. The CDR3 has 14 amino acids. V dropped 4 bases and J dropped 0 bases, with 7 bases sitting between them. Germline lookup yields CDR1 KGHDR and CDR2 SFDVKD. The CDR3 DNA reads as TGTGCCACCAGTGACCCTCTTAGCACAGATACGCAGTATTTT. Amino acids: CATSDPLSTDTQYF.

The chain joins TRBV2 to TRBJ2-5; TRBD1 might be the D (5 bases). Germline CDR1 and CDR2: SNHLY and FYNNEI. V gave up 2 bases and J gave up 5 bases, with 12 bases separating them. The CDR3 is 14 amino acids. Here the CDR3 reads CASSEQGQSETQYF. CDR3 coding DNA: TGTGCCAGCAGTGAACAGGGCCAGTCGGAGACCCAGTACTTC.

The chain employs TRBV19 and TRBJ2-5; the D gene is possibly TRBD1 (7 bases). The ends were cut back, 10 bases at V and 5 bases at J, with 17 bases in the middle. The CDR3 runs 13 residues. Germline V gene lookup returns CDR1 LNHDA and CDR2 SQIVND (reference sequence). The CDR3 reads CATLGAGGETQYF. The CDR3 nucleotides are TGTGCCACCCTAGGAGCAGGGGGGGAGACCCAGTACTTC.